A single sample is the source of the 25 T cell receptor beta chains below, sequenced in a study of T cell responses to AZD1222 COVID-19 vaccine. Repertoires were generated with immunoSEQ multiplex PCR, while TCRdb's copy carries only in-frame clones and drops some. The data contain roughly 150,000 clones, 91% of them singletons. This sample comprised peripheral blood, obtained on day 0 of AZD1222 vaccination. The receptors shown here come from an adult in good health.

This clone was recorded only once. The chain joins TRBV28 to TRBJ2-7; 9 bases are shared with TRBD2. From germline, CDR1 is MDHEN and CDR2 SYDVKM. Losses at the gene ends were 4 bases for V and 0 bases for J; bases not matched to a gene: 13. The CDR3 is 18 residues long. In nucleotides, the CDR3 is TGTGCCAGCAGTTCCCCAGCGGGAGGCCCCACCAGCTCCTACGAGCAGTACTTC. Protein product: CASSSPAGGPTSSYEQYF.

Comments on this clone: The junction and the germline gene differ at one end; a read error may be behind it. V usage is TRBV7-2 and J usage is TRBJ2-3, with TRBD2 matching 8 bases. CDR3 length: 16 amino acids. Looked up from germline, CDR1 is SGHTA and CDR2 is FQGNSA. Here the CDR3 reads CASSLGAAGGTDTQYF. CDR3 coding DNA: TGCGCCAGCAGCTTAGGAGCGGCGGGGGGAACAGATACGCAGTATTTT.

This rearrangement joins TRBV5-1 to TRBJ1-1, with unresolved D. Trimming took 4 bases from V and 1 from J, leaving 14 bases between them. The CDR3 is 15 residues long. Germline loops: CDR1 SGHRS, CDR2 YFSETQ. CDR3 residues: CASSSRTVGNTEAFF. CDR3 sequence (DNA): TGCGCCAGCAGCAGCCGGACGGTGGGGAACACTGAAGCTTTCTTT. The full variable domain, rest sourced from reference TRBV5-1 and TRBJ1-1, is KAGVTQTPRYLIKTRGQQVTLSCSPISGHRSVSWYQQTPGQGLQFLFEYFSETQRNKGNFPGRFSGRQFSNSRSEMNVSTLELGDSALYLCASSSRTVGNTEAFFGQGTRLTVV.

The chain carries TRBV18 and TRBJ1-4; D might be TRBD1 (5 bases). Trimming stripped 3 bases from V and 6 bases from J, with 20 bases between. Germline V gene sequence: CDR1 KGHSH, CDR2 LQKENI. The CDR3 is 17 amino acids. The CDR3: CASSPRSVGQGDEKLFF. The CDR3 coding sequence is TGTGCCAGCTCACCTCGGTCCGTAGGGCAGGGTGATGAAAAACTGTTTTTT. The full variable domain, with the rest looked up from reference TRBV18 and TRBJ1-4, is NAGVMQNPRHLVRRRGQEARLRCSPMKGHSHVYWYRQLPEEGLKFMVYLQKENIIDESGMPKERFSAEFPKEGPSILRIQQVVRGDSAAYFCASSPRSVGQGDEKLFFGSGTQLSVL.

V is TRBV10-1 and J is TRBJ2-3; TRBD2 matches at 8 bases. Per germline, CDR1 WNHNN and CDR2 SYGVQD (reference sequence). V was clipped by 0 bases and J by 10 bases; unmatched bases: 3. The CDR3 spans 13 residues. CDR3 region: CASSESGAGAQYF. In DNA, the CDR3 is TGCGCCAGCAGTGAGTCGGGAGCGGGAGCGCAGTATTTT.

The J gene is TRBJ2-1, the V gene TRBV11-3, with 7 bases lining up with TRBD1. In germline, CDR1 is SGHNT, CDR2 YENEEA. This CDR3 spans 13 amino acids. The ends lost 6 bases at V and 6 bases at J; junction bases unmatched: 5. The CDR3 DNA reads as TGTGCCAGCAGTACAGGGGTTGGCAATGAGCAGTTCTTC. It specifies CASSTGVGNEQFF.

This chain uses TRBV5-5 with TRBJ2-1; 14 nucleotides align to TRBD2. Germline V CDR1 and CDR2: SGHKS, YYEKEE (reference sequence). After removal of 3 bases from V and 8 bases from J, the junction contained 7 bases not matched to a gene. The CDR3 is 16 residues long. CDR3: CASSSIGLAGGDEQFF. In DNA form, the CDR3 reads TGTGCCAGCAGCTCCATAGGACTAGCGGGAGGCGATGAGCAGTTCTTC. Filled out from reference TRBV5-5 and TRBJ2-1, the complete variable domain reads DAGVTQSPTHLIKTRGQQVTLRCSPISGHKSVSWYQQVLGQGPQFIFQYYEKEERGRGNFPDRFSARQFPNYSSELNVNALLLGDSALYLCASSSIGLAGGDEQFFGPGTRLTVL.

V and J are TRBV18 and TRBJ2-1, with 7 bases that match TRBD2. Germline CDR1 and CDR2: KGHSH and LQKENI. After removal of 2 bases from V and 3 bases from J, the junction contained 4 bases not matched to a gene. There are 15 residues in the CDR3. The CDR3 bases are TGTGCCAGCTCACCAAGCCTAGCGGACTACAATGAGCAGTTCTTC. It translates to CASSPSLADYNEQFF.

V gene TRBV7-8 combines with J gene TRBJ1-2; D gene ambiguous. CDR3 length: 15 residues. V lost 5 bases and J 8 bases, leaving 21 bases between the germline ends. Germline loops: CDR1 SGHVS, CDR2 FQNEAQ. CDR3 sequence: CASSPGPHLIRGYTF. Here the CDR3 DNA reads TGTGCCAGCAGCCCAGGACCGCATCTGATAAGGGGCTACACCTTC.

The rearrangement links TRBV16 to TRBJ1-5; 9 positions agree with TRBD1. This CDR3 is built from 15 residues. Germline assignment: CDR1 KGHSY and CDR2 FQNENV. Losses at the gene ends were 2 bases for V and 9 bases for J; bases not matched to a gene: 8. CDR3: CASSQGDRDVRPQHF. CDR3 in DNA: TGTGCCAGCAGCCAAGGGGACAGGGACGTTAGGCCCCAGCATTTT. Supplemented by reference TRBV16 and TRBJ1-5, the full variable domain reads GEEVAQTPKHLVRGEGQKAKLYCAPIKGHSYVFWYQQVLKNEFKFLISFQNENVFDETGMPKERFSAKCLPNSPCSLEIQATKLEDSAVYFCASSQGDRDVRPQHFGDGTRLSIL.

The genes are TRBV9 and TRBJ1-1; D gene uncertain. Germline-derived CDR1 and CDR2 are SGDLS and YYNGEE. CDR3 length: 13 amino acids. V lost 2 bases, J lost 3 bases, and 8 bases lay in between. CDR3: CASSVGGYTEAFF. The CDR3 DNA reads as TGTGCCAGCAGCGTGGGAGGGTACACTGAAGCTTTCTTT. Filled out from reference TRBV9 and TRBJ1-1, the complete variable domain reads DSGVTQTPKHLITATGQRVTLRCSPRSGDLSVYWYQQSLDQGLQFLIQYYNGEERAKGNILERFSAQQFPDLHSELNLSSLELGDSALYFCASSVGGYTEAFFGQGTRLTVV.

This sequence joins TRBV6-2 or TRBV6-3 and TRBJ2-7; no firm D call. The CDR3 is 13 amino acids. The V end was cut by 0 bases, the J end by 2 bases, with 5 bases between. Germline CDR1 reads MNHEY; CDR2 reads SVGEGT. This CDR3 is CASSYSTTYEQYF. The CDR3 DNA is TGTGCCAGCAGTTACTCTACCACCTACGAGCAGTACTTC.

The chain joins TRBV9 to TRBJ1-2, with D uncertain. V lost 1 base, J lost 5 bases, and 15 bases lay in between. The CDR3 is 15 amino acids. CDR1 is SGDLS and CDR2 is YYNGEE in the germline V gene. CDR3 residues: CASSVTGETGYGYTF. For the CDR3, the DNA is TGTGCCAGCAGCGTAACGGGAGAAACGGGATATGGCTACACCTTC.

The chain carries TRBV5-4 and TRBJ2-3; 8 bases are shared with TRBD2. Germline values: CDR1 SGHNT, CDR2 YYREEE (reference sequence). With 1 base clipped from V and 6 bases from J, the junction kept 7 bases outside the gene matches. CDR3 length: 15 residues. The CDR3 loop is CASSLSSGSRDTQYF. CDR3 in DNA: TGTGCCAGCAGCTTGTCCAGCGGGAGCAGGGATACGCAGTATTTT.

This clone has a single count. CDR3 nucleotides: TGTGCCAGCAGCGCGGGGACCGTACCCTCCTACGAGCAGTACTTC. Encoded protein: CASSAGTVPSYEQYF. The chain couples TRBV9 to TRBJ2-7; D tentatively reads TRBD1 or TRBD2 (5 bases each). Trimming removed 3 bases at V and 0 bases at J, with 13 bases between. The CDR3 consists of 15 residues. The V gene's germline CDR1 is SGDLS and CDR2 YYNGEE.

V is TRBV5-4 and J is TRBJ2-1; 10 bases are a match to TRBD2. From germline, CDR1 is SGHNT and CDR2 YYREEE (reference sequence). The CDR3 has 15 amino acids. J gave up 5 bases and V 4 bases, and 6 bases lay outside the gene matches. The CDR3, as DNA: TGTGCCAGCAGCCCTCGACTAGCGGGTAACAATGAGCAGTTCTTC. Its translation is CASSPRLAGNNEQFF.

This chain links TRBV28 with TRBJ1-5; D unresolved. This CDR3 comprises 15 residues. The germline V gene has CDR1 MDHEN and CDR2 SYDVKM. Trimming removed 6 bases from V and 1 base from J, with 13 bases in between. The CDR3 region is CASSPGGMSNQPQHF. CDR3 nucleotide sequence: TGTGCCAGCAGCCCCGGCGGCATGAGCAATCAGCCCCAGCATTTT.

This rearrangement joins TRBV6-2 or TRBV6-3 to TRBJ1-1, with unresolved D. V shed 0 bases and J shed 6 bases, with 11 bases lying between them. Germline-derived CDR1 and CDR2 are MNHEY and SVGEGT. The CDR3 totals 14 residues. The CDR3 bases are TGTGCCAGCAGTTACTCAACGCCTACCTCTGAAGCTTTCTTT. This translates into CASSYSTPTSEAFF.

The J gene is TRBJ1-6, the V gene TRBV11-2; 7 bases line up with TRBD1. Unmatched junction bases numbered 6, after V lost 2 bases and J lost 2 bases. Germline lookup yields CDR1 SGHAT and CDR2 FQNNGV. This CDR3 is built from 17 residues. The CDR3 region is CASSLQTGRAYNSPLHF. CDR3 sequence (DNA): TGTGCCAGCAGCTTACAGACAGGGCGGGCCTATAATTCACCCCTCCACTTT.

J is TRBJ1-2 and V is TRBV6-2 or TRBV6-3; the D gene is possibly TRBD1 (5 bases). The CDR3 runs 14 residues. Germline CDR1 is MNHEY and CDR2 is SVGEGT. V dropped 6 bases and J dropped 0 bases, with 11 bases sitting between them. Here the CDR3 reads CASSPGPTNYGYTF. CDR3 nucleotide sequence: TGTGCCAGCAGCCCAGGGCCGACTAACTATGGCTACACCTTC.

This chain uses TRBV7-8 with TRBJ1-5; 7 nucleotides align to TRBD1. This CDR3 region has 15 residues. J gave up 6 bases and V 1 base, and 6 bases lay outside the gene matches. Germline assignment: CDR1 SGHVS and CDR2 FQNEAQ. The CDR3 DNA is TGTGCCAGCAGCTTAGAGGGGGCGTTAGGTCAGCCCCAGCATTTT. The encoded protein is CASSLEGALGQPQHF.

On this clone itself: Other nucleotide sequences from this sample produce the same CDR3. This rearrangement joins TRBV12-3 or TRBV12-4 to TRBJ2-7; D gene ambiguous. The CDR3 runs to 12 residues. The V end was cut by 6 bases, the J end by 7 bases, with 13 bases between. The CDR3 nucleotides read TGTGCCAGCAGCCCTCGCCTCCGGGAGCAGTACTTC. Its translation is CASSPRLREQYF.

The rearrangement links TRBV9 to TRBJ1-3, with D unresolved. Looked up from germline, CDR1 is SGDLS and CDR2 is YYNGEE. The V gene lost 0 bases and the J gene lost 0 bases, with 10 bases spanning the gap. The CDR3 has 16 residues. The CDR3 DNA sequence: TGTGCCAGCAGCGTAGGGAAGGTAAACTCTGGAAACACCATATATTTT. It translates to CASSVGKVNSGNTIYF.

V and J are TRBV5-1 and TRBJ1-6; D possibly corresponds to TRBD1 (6 bases). The germline V gene encodes CDR1 SGHRS and CDR2 YFSETQ. V shed 2 bases and J shed 7 bases, with 10 bases lying between them. CDR3 size: 14 residues. The CDR3 here is CASSLGGRNSPLHF. The CDR3 coding sequence is TGCGCCAGCAGCTTAGGGGGACGAAATTCACCCCTCCACTTT. The full variable domain, in which reference TRBV5-1 and TRBJ1-6 provide the parts outside the CDR3, is KAGVTQTPRYLIKTRGQQVTLSCSPISGHRSVSWYQQTPGQGLQFLFEYFSETQRNKGNFPGRFSGRQFSNSRSEMNVSTLELGDSALYLCASSLGGRNSPLHFGNGTRLTVT.

The V call is TRBV19, the J call TRBJ1-1; possible D gene TRBD1, 5 bases. The CDR3 runs 19 residues. CDR1 is LNHDA and CDR2 is SQIVND in the germline V gene (reference sequence). V gave up 7 bases and J gave up 4 bases, with 31 bases separating them. In nucleotides, the CDR3 is TGTGCCAGTACCTTACTGAATTCGGGCAGGGTGTTTCTTGGCACTGAAGCTTTCTTT. Translated: CASTLLNSGRVFLGTEAFF.